This T cell receptor (beta chain) was retrieved from a study of cytomegalovirus exposure and HLA in healthy donors. Study-level background: Sequencing of about 179 million T cells in an earlier analysis found 100 million to 140 million unique TCR beta sequences.

This CDR3 is built from 15 residues. Germline V gene sequence: CDR1 SGHTA, CDR2 FQGNSA. V shed 2 bases, J shed 6 bases, and the junction held 7 bases outside the gene matches. The PCR used 60 Vbeta and 13 Jbeta primers. The assay was immunoSEQ multiplex PCR, and TCRdb's table has in-frame clones only and misses some. Here the sample spans 150,000 to 250,000 clones, 65% to 90% being singletons. This clonotype was obtained from a woman in her forties or fifties in good health and CMV-seronegative. The rearrangement joins TRBV7-2 to TRBJ2-1; 7 bases are a match to TRBD1. Sequencing was performed on PBMCs. The CDR3 reads CASSLTGQRGNEQFF. CDR3 DNA: TGTGCCAGCAGCTTAACGGGACAGAGAGGCAATGAGCAGTTCTTC.